This T cell receptor (beta chain) was retrieved from a study of T-cell memory formation after mild COVID-19. The study, taken as a whole, reports: Contracting clones from day 15 to 85 showed balanced CD4/CD8; later expanders favored CD4+.

cDNA libraries for TCR alpha and TCR beta, carrying sample barcodes and UMIs, came from 5'RACE with constant-segment primers. One entry per CDR3 protein, called by TCRdb with MiXCR from the 5' RACE reads. This sample yields approximately 60,000 distinct CDR3 sequences, of which more than 8% are seen a single time; roughly 1.2% belongs to the top ten. Germline V gives CDR1 SEHNR, CDR2 FQNEAQ (reference sequence). Trimming removed 2 bases from V and 6 bases from J, with 7 bases in between. The CDR3 runs 12 residues. This clonotype was counted between two and nine times. As yet, its antigen is unknown. The chain recombines TRBV7-9 with TRBJ1-2, with D perhaps TRBD1 (5 bases). The source is a man younger than 30 who had mild COVID-19 (a few samples of this study predate the infection). Cell type and time point are not known. Material: PBMCs or a T cell subset sorted from them (not recorded which). CDR3 in DNA: TGTGCCAGCAGCTTACCAGGGCATGGCTACACCTTC. This encodes CASSLPGHGYTF.